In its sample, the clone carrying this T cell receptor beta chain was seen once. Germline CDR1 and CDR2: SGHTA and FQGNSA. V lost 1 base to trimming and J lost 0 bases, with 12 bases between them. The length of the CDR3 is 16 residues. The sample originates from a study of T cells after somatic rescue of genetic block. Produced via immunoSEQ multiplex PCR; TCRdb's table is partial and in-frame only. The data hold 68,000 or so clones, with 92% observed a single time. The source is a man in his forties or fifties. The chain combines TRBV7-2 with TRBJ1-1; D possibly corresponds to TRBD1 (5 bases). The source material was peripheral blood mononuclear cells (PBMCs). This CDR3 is CASSLGGGDLNTEAFF. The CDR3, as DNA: TGTGCCAGCAGCTTAGGCGGCGGGGACCTGAACACTGAAGCTTTCTTT.